This T cell receptor (beta chain) was documented in a study of shared clonotypes between healthy human individuals. Clones were read by immunoSEQ multiplex PCR, and TCRdb kept only the in-frame ones, dropping some. The sample lists some 470,000 clones; 60% to 85% were seen once. There are 13 residues in the CDR3. Germline V lookup: CDR1 LNHDA, CDR2 SQIVND (reference sequence). V shed 9 bases, J shed 5 bases, and the junction held 8 bases outside the gene matches. This rearrangement joins TRBV19 to TRBJ2-5, with 8 bases aligning to TRBD1. The sequencing input was PBMCs. This clonotype was sampled from a middle-aged woman in good health. Some clones in this sample may be carry-over from other donors' samples. This CDR3 is CASATGGWETQYF. CDR3 in DNA: TGTGCCAGCGCTACAGGGGGATGGGAGACCCAGTACTTC.